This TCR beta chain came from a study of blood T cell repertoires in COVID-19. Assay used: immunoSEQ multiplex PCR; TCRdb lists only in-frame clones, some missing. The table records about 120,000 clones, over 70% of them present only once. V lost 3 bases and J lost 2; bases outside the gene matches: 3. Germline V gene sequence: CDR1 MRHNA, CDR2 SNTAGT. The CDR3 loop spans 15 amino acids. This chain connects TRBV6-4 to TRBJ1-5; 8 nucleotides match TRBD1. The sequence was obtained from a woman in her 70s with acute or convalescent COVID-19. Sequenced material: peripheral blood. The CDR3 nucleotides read TGTGCCAGCAGTGAGGGACAGGCGGGCAATCAGCCCCAGCATTTT. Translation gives CASSEGQAGNQPQHF.